The clone carrying this TCR beta chain was seen more than once but under ten times. The target antigen is unknown. This sample is drawn from a study of beta chain features in type 1 diabetes. As for the study in general: Patients and healthy donors were similar in age, gender and cell yields.

Study results and caveats: PCR may have favored shorter templates equally in patients and controls. TCRB CDR3 length was moderately but significantly reduced in all four CD4+ subsets of Type 1 diabetes patients.

The germline V gene encodes CDR1 ENHRY and CDR2 SYGVKD. Trimming took 8 bases from V and 1 from J; bases not matched to a gene: 11. The CDR3 totals 16 residues. The isolated RNA, all of it, was reverse transcribed, so expressed TCRB transcripts were what got sequenced. Profiling relied on immunoSEQ multiplex PCR, and the TCRdb table lists in-frame clones only, not all of them. This table has about 900,000 clones, under 20% appearing once. The V call is TRBV10-3, the J call TRBJ2-3, with 8 nucleotides matching TRBD2. Sequenced sample: naive CD4+ T cells from blood. The source is a woman aged 18-35 years in good health. CDR3 sequence (DNA): TGTGCCATCGGCAGCGGGGGTCTTGGTGGCACAGATACGCAGTATTTT. The encoded protein is CAIGSGGLGGTDTQYF.